This entry lists 10 T cell receptor beta chains sequenced from one sample in a study of metastatic and nonmetastatic thyroid tumors. There were no patients who had received any treatment before thyroid surgery. With MiXCR, TCRdb called clones anew from the PCR reads. Here the sample spans some 55,000 clones, just under 30% being singletons. The sequenced material came from blood. These receptor sequences come from a female donor with papillary thyroid cancer or a benign thyroid nodule (not recorded which). Some clones in this sample may be carry-over from other donors' samples.

This clone was seen a few times. This chain joins TRBV12-3 or TRBV12-4 and TRBJ2-2; no firm D call. The CDR3 extends over 15 amino acids. V dropped 3 bases and J dropped 0 bases, with 8 bases sitting between them. The chain's CDR3 is CASSFGQANTGELFF. CDR3 DNA: TGTGCCAGCAGTTTTGGGCAGGCGAACACCGGGGAGCTGTTTTTT.

This clone has just a few counts. This chain uses TRBV6-5 with TRBJ1-3; D possibly corresponds to TRBD1 (6 bases). This CDR3 region has 15 residues. Trimming removed 0 bases at V and 3 bases at J, with 9 bases between. The germline CDR1 and CDR2 sequences are MNHEY and SVGAGI. The CDR3 sequence: CASSYSNRVGNTIYF. DNA of the CDR3: TGTGCCAGCAGTTACTCTAACAGGGTTGGAAACACCATATATTTT.

This clone was recorded many times. The V call is TRBV6-5, the J call TRBJ1-1; 7 nucleotides agree with TRBD1. The length of the CDR3 is 14 residues. The germline gives CDR1 MNHEY, CDR2 SVGAGI. V trimming: 0 bases; J trimming: 7 bases; junction bases outside the gene matches: 5. In nucleotides, the CDR3 is TGTGCCAGCAGTTACTCGACCCCAGGGGGTGAAGCTTTCTTT. Encoded protein: CASSYSTPGGEAFF.

This chain connects TRBV7-8 to TRBJ2-2; possible D gene TRBD2, 5 bases. The germline V gene encodes CDR1 SGHVS and CDR2 FQNEAQ. Trimming cost V 4 bases and J 5 bases, with 14 bases left between them. This CDR3 has 15 amino acids. The CDR3 nucleotides are TGTGCCAGCAGCTCCCCTAGTCGGGGTACCGGGGAGCTGTTTTTT. This gives the protein CASSSPSRGTGELFF.

Ten or more counts support this clone. The V and J genes are TRBV7-8 and TRBJ2-7; 9 nucleotides line up with TRBD2. This CDR3 contains 18 residues. The germline V gene encodes CDR1 SGHVS and CDR2 FQNEAQ. V trimming: 1 base; J trimming: 5 bases; junction bases outside the gene matches: 15. The CDR3 sequence is CASSLEVSAAGGPNEQYF. Here the CDR3 DNA reads TGTGCCAGCAGCTTAGAGGTTTCGGCGGCGGGAGGGCCCAACGAGCAGTACTTC.

This clone was seen only once. The V and J genes are TRBV9 and TRBJ2-7; D remains ambiguous. The CDR3 sequence is 14 residues long. Germline V gene data show CDR1 as SGDLS and CDR2 as YYNGEE. V lost 0 bases to trimming and J lost 6 bases, with 13 bases between them. The CDR3 spells CASSVGVGMGEQYF. The CDR3 DNA follows: TGTGCCAGCAGCGTAGGGGTAGGGATGGGCGAGCAGTACTTC.

The rearrangement links TRBV11-3 to TRBJ2-2; D possibly uses TRBD1 or TRBD2 (5 bases each). Germline loops: CDR1 SGHNT, CDR2 YENEEA. V lost 3 bases and J lost 6, with 11 bases in between. The CDR3 is made up of 14 amino acids. CDR3 coding DNA: TGTGCCAGCAGCTTTGGGACGGCTGCCGGGGAGCTGTTTTTT. This gives the protein CASSFGTAAGELFF.

This chain uses TRBV30 with TRBJ2-1; tentatively, D is TRBD2 (6 bases). The CDR3 is 14 amino acids. Per germline, CDR1 GTSNPN and CDR2 SVGIG (reference sequence). Trimming left V 2 bases short and J 3 bases short, with 11 bases between. In DNA form, the CDR3 reads TGTGCCTGGAGTCCGGGACTGATCTACAATGAGCAGTTCTTC. It specifies CAWSPGLIYNEQFF.

V and J are TRBV6-2 or TRBV6-3 and TRBJ1-3; 7 bases are a match to TRBD1. Trimming took 6 bases from V and 0 from J; bases not matched to a gene: 8. Looked up from germline, CDR1 is MNHEY and CDR2 is SVGEGT. The CDR3 is 16 amino acids. The CDR3 region is CASRPRGLLSGNTIYF. The CDR3 coding sequence is TGTGCCAGCAGACCCAGGGGGTTACTCTCTGGAAACACCATATATTTT.

This chain uses TRBV7-9 with TRBJ1-1; D remains unclear. The germline V gene has CDR1 SEHNR and CDR2 FQNEAQ (reference sequence). Trimming took 1 base from V and 5 from J, leaving 8 bases between them. This CDR3 has 13 amino acids. Here the CDR3 DNA reads TGTGCCAGCAGCTTAGTTGTGGAAACTGAAGCTTTCTTT. Its translation is CASSLVVETEAFF.